This T cell receptor (beta chain) was sequenced in a study of sequential checkpoint blockade in melanoma. With 4 bases clipped from V and 2 bases from J, the junction kept 1 base outside the gene matches. CDR3 size: 14 residues. Germline V CDR1 and CDR2: MNHGY, SAAAGT. The repertoire was sequenced with immunoSEQ multiplex PCR; TCRdb's copy has only in-frame clones and lacks some. The table has approximately 20,000 clones, 25% to 35% seen once. Stated treatment: randomized to nivolumab then ipilimumab (arm A) or the reverse (arm B). In its sample, this clone was seen a few times. Sequenced here: tumor tissue (inferred from file names), sampled from a patient given nivolumab and ipilimumab in sequence. The TCR comes from a human donor with melanoma. This rearrangement joins TRBV6-8 to TRBJ1-3, with 8 bases that match TRBD1. This chain's CDR3 is CASSSTGAGNTIYF. CDR3 DNA sequence: TGTGCCAGCAGTTCGACAGGGGCTGGAAACACCATATATTTT.